The TCR beta chain under discussion was sequenced for a study of blood T cell repertoires in COVID-19. V was pared by 5 bases and J by 1 base, with 14 bases of the junction left unmatched. The CDR3 has 18 amino acids. The V gene's germline CDR1 is SGHNT and CDR2 YENEEA. Libraries were prepared by immunoSEQ multiplex PCR; TCRdb keeps only in-frame clonotypes and omits some of them. The table records about 210,000 clones, 65% to 85% of them present only once. This clonotype originated in a man between 25 and 39 years old with acute COVID-19. The sequenced material came from PBMCs or T cells enriched from blood (not recorded which). This chain links TRBV11-3 with TRBJ1-5; 7 bases are a match to TRBD1. CDR3 nucleotide sequence: TGTGCCAGCAGCCCAACTGACAGGGCTTACTCGAGCAATCAGCCCCAGCATTTT. This encodes CASSPTDRAYSSNQPQHF.